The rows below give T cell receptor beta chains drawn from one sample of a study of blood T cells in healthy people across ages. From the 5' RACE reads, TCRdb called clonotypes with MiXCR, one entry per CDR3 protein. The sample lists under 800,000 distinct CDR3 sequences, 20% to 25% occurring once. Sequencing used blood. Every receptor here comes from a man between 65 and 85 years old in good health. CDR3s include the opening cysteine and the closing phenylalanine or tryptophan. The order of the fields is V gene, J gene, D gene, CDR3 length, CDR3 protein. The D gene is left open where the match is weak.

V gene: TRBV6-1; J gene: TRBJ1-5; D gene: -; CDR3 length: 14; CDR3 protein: CASSEGFGNQPQHF
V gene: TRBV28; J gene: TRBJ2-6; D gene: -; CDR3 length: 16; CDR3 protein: CASSSRQSSGANVLTF
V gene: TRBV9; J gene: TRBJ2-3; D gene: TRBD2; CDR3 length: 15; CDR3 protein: CASGGTSRVTDTQYF
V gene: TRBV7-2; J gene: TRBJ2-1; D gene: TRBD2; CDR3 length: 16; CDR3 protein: CASSLGLAVSYNEQFF
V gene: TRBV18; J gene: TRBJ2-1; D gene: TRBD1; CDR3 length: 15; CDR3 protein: CASSPDRAVSNEQFF
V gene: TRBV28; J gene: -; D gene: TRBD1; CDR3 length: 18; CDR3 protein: CASSLLFDSGTGDYEQYF
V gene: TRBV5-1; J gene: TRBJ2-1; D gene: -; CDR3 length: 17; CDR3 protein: CASSLGVSGSSYNEQFF
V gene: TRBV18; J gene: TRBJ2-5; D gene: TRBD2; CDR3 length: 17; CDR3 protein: CASSPPTGAGEAMTQYF
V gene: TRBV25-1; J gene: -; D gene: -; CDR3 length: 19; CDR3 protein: CASSAESPLMPGLYNEQFF
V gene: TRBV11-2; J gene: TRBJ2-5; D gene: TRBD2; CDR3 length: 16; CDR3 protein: CASSLHGAGGQETQYF
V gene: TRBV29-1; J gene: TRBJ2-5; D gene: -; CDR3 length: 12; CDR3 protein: CSVASNTGTQYF
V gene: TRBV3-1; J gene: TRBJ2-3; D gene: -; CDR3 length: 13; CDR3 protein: CASSQTLRDTQYF
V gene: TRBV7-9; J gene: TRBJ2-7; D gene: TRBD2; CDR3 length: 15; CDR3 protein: CASSFGLAGSYEQYF
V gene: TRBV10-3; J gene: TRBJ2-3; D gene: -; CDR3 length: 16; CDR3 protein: CAISESSSERTDTQYF
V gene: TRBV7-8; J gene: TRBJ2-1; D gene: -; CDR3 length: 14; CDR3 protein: CASSLSDLGNEQFF
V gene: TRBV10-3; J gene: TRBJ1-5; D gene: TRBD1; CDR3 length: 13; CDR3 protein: CATGTGGVEPQHF
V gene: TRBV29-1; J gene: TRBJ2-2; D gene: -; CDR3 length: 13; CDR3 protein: CSAQTGEGGELFF
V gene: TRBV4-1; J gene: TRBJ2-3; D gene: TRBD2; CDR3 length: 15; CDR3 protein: CASSQDGTSGDTQYF
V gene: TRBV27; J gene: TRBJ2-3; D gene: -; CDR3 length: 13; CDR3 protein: CASSLNLVDTQYF
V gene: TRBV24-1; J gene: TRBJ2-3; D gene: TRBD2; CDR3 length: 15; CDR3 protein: CATSVAGGIADTQYF
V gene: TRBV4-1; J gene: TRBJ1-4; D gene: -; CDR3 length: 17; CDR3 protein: CASSQDGYRAQGEKLFF
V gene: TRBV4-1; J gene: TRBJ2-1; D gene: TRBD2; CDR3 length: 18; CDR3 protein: CASSQDPRLAPTYNEQFF
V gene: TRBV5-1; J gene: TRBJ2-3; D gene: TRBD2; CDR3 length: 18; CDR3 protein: CASSLASSAGSPADTQYF
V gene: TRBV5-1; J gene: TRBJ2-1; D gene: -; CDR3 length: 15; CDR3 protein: CASSAGDSPYNEQFF